These 23 T cell receptor beta chains were all obtained from the same sample, sequenced in a study of OX40 agonist ivuxolimab in advanced cancers. Generated by immunoSEQ multiplex PCR, the TCRdb table keeps only in-frame clones and is missing some. Of about 69,000 clones in the sample, about four fifths are singletons; the top ten hold roughly 2.4%. Source: CD4+ or CD8+ T cells sorted from blood, taken in a trial of the OX40 agonist ivuxolimab. The receptors were sampled from an adult with an advanced solid tumor such as melanoma, head and neck, liver or kidney cancer.

The chain joins TRBV5-1 to TRBJ1-2; a possible D gene is TRBD1 (5 bases). Between the trimmed V and J ends, which lost 2 bases and 4 bases, there was a span of 12 bases. Germline V gene data show CDR1 as SGHRS and CDR2 as YFSETQ. There are 14 residues in the CDR3. The CDR3 region has the DNA TGCGCCAGCAGCTTTGGCGTGCAGGGCTATGGCTACACCTTC. Its translation is CASSFGVQGYGYTF. Full variable domain (missing parts from reference TRBV5-1 and TRBJ1-2): KAGVTQTPRYLIKTRGQQVTLSCSPISGHRSVSWYQQTPGQGLQFLFEYFSETQRNKGNFPGRFSGRQFSNSRSEMNVSTLELGDSALYLCASSFGVQGYGYTFGSGTRLTVV.

V and J are TRBV11-2 and TRBJ2-1, with 15 bases aligning to TRBD2. The germline gives CDR1 SGHAT, CDR2 FQNNGV. The V and J ends lost 4 bases and 10 bases, in that order; junction bases with no gene match: 8. The CDR3 consists of 16 residues. DNA for the CDR3: TGTGCCAGCAGCTCGGGACTAGCGGGAGGCGGAGGGGAGCAGTTCTTC. Its protein is CASSSGLAGGGGEQFF.

The chain couples TRBV15 to TRBJ2-5; TRBD2 matches 11 bases. V lost 3 bases, J lost 5 bases, and 5 bases stayed unmatched. CDR1 is LNHNV and CDR2 is YYDKDF in the germline V gene (reference sequence). CDR3 size: 15 residues. The DNA of the CDR3 is TGTGCCACCAGCAGTAGCGGGAGGGCCGGGGAGACCCAGTACTTC. Translated, it gives CATSSSGRAGETQYF.

This clone was seen more than once but under ten times. The rearrangement links TRBV27 to TRBJ2-3; unclear D gene. Per germline, CDR1 MNHEY and CDR2 SMNVEV (reference sequence). V shed 6 bases and J shed 0 bases, with 10 bases lying between them. This CDR3 has 14 residues. For the CDR3, the DNA is TGTGCCAGCAGCGCGACGGAAAGCACAGATACGCAGTATTTT. It yields the protein CASSATESTDTQYF.

V usage is TRBV5-1 and J usage is TRBJ2-3; 9 bases agree with TRBD2. CDR1 is SGHRS, CDR2 YFSETQ, per germline. The V and J ends lost 0 bases and 6 bases, in that order; junction bases with no gene match: 8. This CDR3 is built from 16 residues. CDR3 bases: TGCGCCAGCAGCTTGGGTGGGACTAGCTTTCTTGATACGCAGTATTTT. Its protein is CASSLGGTSFLDTQYF.

The chain couples TRBV5-1 to TRBJ2-3; weak D call: TRBD2 (5 bases). Between the trimmed V and J ends, which lost 5 bases and 3 bases, there was a span of 13 bases. The germline V gene encodes CDR1 SGHRS and CDR2 YFSETQ. The CDR3 totals 14 residues. As DNA, the CDR3 is TGCGCCAGCAGGCACGGGGAAAGGACAGATACGCAGTATTTT. Translation: CASRHGERTDTQYF.

V usage is TRBV19 and J usage is TRBJ1-2; a weak D match, TRBD1 (5 bases). The CDR3 consists of 15 residues. V lost 4 bases, J lost 5 bases, and 17 bases lay in between. The germline gives CDR1 LNHDA, CDR2 SQIVND (reference sequence). The CDR3 DNA is TGTGCCAGTAGTACCCCTCAAGGGGACGAATATGGCTACACCTTC. The encoded protein is CASSTPQGDEYGYTF.

In this sample, this clone turned up a few times. This rearrangement joins TRBV2 to TRBJ1-2; D gene unclear. CDR3 length equals 14 residues. Trimming pared 3 bases from V and 3 bases from J, leaving 11 bases between. In germline, CDR1 is SNHLY, CDR2 FYNNEI. The CDR3 is CASSDLRGHYGYTF. CDR3 nucleotides: TGTGCCAGCAGTGACCTTCGGGGTCACTATGGCTACACCTTC.

This clone has a handful of counts. The genes are TRBV2 and TRBJ1-5; D not resolved. Trimming removed 7 bases at V and 0 bases at J, with 13 bases between. Per the germline V gene, CDR1 is SNHLY and CDR2 is FYNNEI. There are 15 residues in the CDR3. In DNA form, the CDR3 reads TGTGCCAGCATGGGTGGGGAGTATAGCAATCAGCCCCAGCATTTT. Translated: CASMGGEYSNQPQHF.

The chain employs TRBV15 and TRBJ1-4; a possible D gene is TRBD1 (5 bases). The CDR3 covers 15 residues. Germline CDR1 reads LNHNV; CDR2 reads YYDKDF (reference sequence). V lost 6 bases and J 0 bases, leaving 11 bases between the germline ends. This CDR3 reads CATSQGTTTNEKLFF. DNA of the CDR3: TGTGCCACCAGTCAGGGAACTACAACTAATGAAAAACTGTTTTTT.

Judged by abundance, this clone is medium-sized. The J gene is TRBJ1-6, the V gene TRBV27; D remains ambiguous. The CDR3 is made up of 14 amino acids. Trimming cost V 8 bases and J 6 bases, with 14 bases left between them. CDR1 MNHEY and CDR2 SMNVEV come from the germline V gene (reference sequence). CDR3 nucleotides: TGTGCCAGCCATCGTCCTGGGCTTAATTCACCCCTCCACTTT. Translated: CASHRPGLNSPLHF.

The CDR3 region is CASSQDVGGSRTEAFF. CDR3 nucleotides: TGTGCCAGCAGCCAAGATGTAGGGGGGAGTCGTACTGAAGCTTTCTTT. The gene calls are TRBV4-2 and TRBJ1-1; D is possibly TRBD1 (6 bases). CDR1 is LGHNA and CDR2 is YNFKEQ in the germline V gene. The CDR3 contains 16 residues. The germline V and J ends were trimmed by 0 bases and 5 bases, with 16 bases remaining between them.

This chain uses TRBV10-2 with TRBJ1-5; D not certain. V lost 2 bases and J lost 1, with 6 bases in between. Germline lookup yields CDR1 WSHSY and CDR2 SAAADI. CDR3 length equals 14 residues. The CDR3 spells CASSEPGSNQPQHF. The DNA of the CDR3 is TGCGCCAGCAGTGAGCCGGGAAGCAATCAGCCCCAGCATTTT.

This chain joins TRBV29-1 and TRBJ2-5, with D unclear. V dropped 2 bases and J dropped 5 bases, with 12 bases sitting between them. Germline V gene sequence: CDR1 SQVTM, CDR2 ANQGSEA. The CDR3 runs to 13 residues. As DNA, the CDR3 is TGCAGCGTTGAAAGGACGTTGGGGGAGACCCAGTACTTC. Translating it yields CSVERTLGETQYF.

The CDR3 nucleotides are TGTGCCAGCACCCCGTCAGGGCAGACCACCGGGGAGCTGTTTTTT. Amino acids: CASTPSGQTTGELFF. The chain recombines TRBV11-2 with TRBJ2-2, with D possibly being TRBD1 (5 bases). This CDR3 contains 15 residues. V was pared by 7 bases and J by 4 bases, with 16 bases between. Germline V gene data show CDR1 as SGHAT and CDR2 as FQNNGV.

This clone was counted a single time. The chain combines TRBV28 with TRBJ2-2; TRBD2 matches 12 bases. V gave up 5 bases and J gave up 5 bases; unmatched junction bases: 6. This CDR3 is 16 amino acids long. In germline, CDR1 is MDHEN, CDR2 SYDVKM. In DNA form, the CDR3 reads TGTGCCAGCAGTGCGACTAGCGGGAGAGGTACCGGGGAGCTGTTTTTT. Translation: CASSATSGRGTGELFF. Full variable domain (missing parts from reference TRBV28 and TRBJ2-2): DVKVTQSSRYLVKRTGEKVFLECVQDMDHENMFWYRQDPGLGLRLIYFSYDVKMKEKGDIPEGYSVSREKKERFSLILESASTNQTSMYLCASSATSGRGTGELFFGEGSRLTVL.

The rearrangement joins TRBV19 to TRBJ2-7; 7 positions agree with TRBD2. The trim removed 5 bases at V and 6 bases at J, leaving 10 bases unmatched. Germline-derived CDR1 and CDR2 are LNHDA and SQIVND (reference sequence). The CDR3 covers 14 residues. The CDR3 nucleotides are TGTGCCAGTAGTGGACTAGAATTCTATGGCGAGCAGTACTTC. Residues: CASSGLEFYGEQYF.

DNA for the CDR3: TGCGCCAGCAGCCTCTCCGGCAGGGTGGATGAAAAACTGTTTTTT. Translation: CASSLSGRVDEKLFF. The genes are TRBV5-1 and TRBJ1-4; TRBD1 is a possible D gene (5 bases). Per germline, CDR1 SGHRS and CDR2 YFSETQ. The CDR3 runs to 15 residues. Trimming cost V 4 bases and J 6 bases, with 16 bases left between them.

This clone was seen more than once but under ten times. This chain joins TRBV29-1 and TRBJ1-1; maybe TRBD1 (5 bases). This CDR3 has 11 amino acids. The V end lost 5 bases, the J end lost 3 bases, and 7 bases lay between the germline ends. Germline CDR1 is SQVTM and CDR2 is ANQGSEA. CDR3 DNA sequence: TGCAGCGTTAGCAGGGACACTGAAGCTTTCTTT. Translated, it gives CSVSRDTEAFF.

To note about this clone: This specimen includes other DNA sequences encoding the same CDR3. This chain uses TRBV12-5 with TRBJ1-5; D is perhaps TRBD1 (5 bases). Trimming cost V 3 bases and J 2 bases, with 11 bases left between them. The CDR3 covers 15 residues. Germline lookup yields CDR1 LGHNT and CDR2 FRNRAP. The CDR3 sequence: CASGFGQGGNQPQHF. CDR3 DNA: TGTGCTAGTGGTTTCGGGCAAGGGGGCAATCAGCCCCAGCATTTT.

In its sample, this clone was seen a few times. The chain links TRBV6-5 to TRBJ2-2, with D hard to call. Trimming left V 8 bases short and J 2 bases short, with 12 bases between. CDR1 and CDR2 (germline): MNHEY, SVGAGI. The CDR3 loop spans 14 amino acids. The CDR3 here is CASGDFLNTGELFF. The CDR3 bases are TGTGCCAGCGGTGACTTTCTTAACACCGGGGAGCTGTTTTTT.

This chain uses TRBV28 with TRBJ2-7; 12 bases are a match to TRBD2. Losses at the gene ends were 9 bases for V and 2 bases for J; bases not matched to a gene: 5. This CDR3 has 14 residues. Germline CDR1 and CDR2: MDHEN and SYDVKM. The CDR3 spells CASTSGRPPYEQYF. DNA of the CDR3: TGTGCCAGTACTAGCGGGAGGCCACCCTACGAGCAGTACTTC.

The rearrangement joins TRBV18 to TRBJ2-2; D possibly corresponds to TRBD1 (5 bases). Germline CDR1 KGHSH, CDR2 LQKENI. The CDR3 is made up of 15 amino acids. Trimming left V 2 bases short and J 2 bases short, with 9 bases between. Written as DNA, the CDR3 is TGTGCCAGCTCACCAAGCCAGGGAAACACCGGGGAGCTGTTTTTT. It translates to CASSPSQGNTGELFF.